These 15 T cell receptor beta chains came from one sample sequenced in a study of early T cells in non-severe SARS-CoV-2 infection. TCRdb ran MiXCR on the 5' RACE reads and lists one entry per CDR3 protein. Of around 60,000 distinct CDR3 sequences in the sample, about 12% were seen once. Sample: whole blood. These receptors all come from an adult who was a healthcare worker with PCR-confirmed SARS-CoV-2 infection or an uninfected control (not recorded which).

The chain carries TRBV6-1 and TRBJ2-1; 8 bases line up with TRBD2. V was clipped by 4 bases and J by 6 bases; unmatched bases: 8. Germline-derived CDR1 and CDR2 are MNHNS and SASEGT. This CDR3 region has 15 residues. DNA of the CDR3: TGTGCCAGCAGTGTACAGACGGGAGGGTTCAATGAGCAGTTCTTC. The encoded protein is CASSVQTGGFNEQFF.

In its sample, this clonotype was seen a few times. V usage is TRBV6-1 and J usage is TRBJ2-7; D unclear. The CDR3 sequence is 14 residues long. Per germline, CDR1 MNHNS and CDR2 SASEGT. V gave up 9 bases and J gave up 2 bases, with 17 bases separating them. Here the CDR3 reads CASDPTSAPYEQYF. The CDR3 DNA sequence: TGTGCCAGTGATCCAACATCAGCCCCCTACGAGCAGTACTTC.

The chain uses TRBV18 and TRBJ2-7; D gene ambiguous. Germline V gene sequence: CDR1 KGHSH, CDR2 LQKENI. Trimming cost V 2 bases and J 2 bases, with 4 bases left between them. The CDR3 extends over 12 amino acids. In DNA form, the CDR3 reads TGTGCCAGCTCACCAGGGACCTACGAGCAGTACTTC. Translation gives CASSPGTYEQYF.

CDR3 bases: TGTGCCATCAGTGGCGACGTTGGGGGAGCCCAAGAGACCCAGTACTTC. As protein: CAISGDVGGAQETQYF. The rearrangement links TRBV10-3 to TRBJ2-5; D possibly uses TRBD1 or TRBD2 (5 bases each). CDR1 and CDR2 (germline): ENHRY, SYGVKD. The CDR3 totals 16 residues. Trimming removed 4 bases at V and 1 base at J, with 16 bases between.

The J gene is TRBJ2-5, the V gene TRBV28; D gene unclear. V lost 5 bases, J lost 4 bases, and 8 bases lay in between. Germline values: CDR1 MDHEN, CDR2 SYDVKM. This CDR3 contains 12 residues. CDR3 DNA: TGTGCCAGCAGTGGGGATATAGAGACCCAGTACTTC. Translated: CASSGDIETQYF. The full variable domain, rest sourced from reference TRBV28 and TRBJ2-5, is DVKVTQSSRYLVKRTGEKVFLECVQDMDHENMFWYRQDPGLGLRLIYFSYDVKMKEKGDIPEGYSVSREKKERFSLILESASTNQTSMYLCASSGDIETQYFGPGTRLLVL.

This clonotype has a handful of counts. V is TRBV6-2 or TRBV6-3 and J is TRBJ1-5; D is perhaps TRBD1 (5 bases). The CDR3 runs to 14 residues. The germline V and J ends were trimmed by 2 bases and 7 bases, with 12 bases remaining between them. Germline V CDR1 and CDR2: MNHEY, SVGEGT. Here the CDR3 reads CASSYKQGWQPQHF. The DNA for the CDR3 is TGTGCCAGCAGTTACAAGCAGGGATGGCAGCCCCAGCATTTT.

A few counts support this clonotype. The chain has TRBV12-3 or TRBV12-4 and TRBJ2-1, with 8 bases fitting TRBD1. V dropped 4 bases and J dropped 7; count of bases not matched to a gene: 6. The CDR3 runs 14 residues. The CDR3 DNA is TGTGCCAGCAGTTCCGGGACAGGTTTGAATGAGCAGTTCTTC. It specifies CASSSGTGLNEQFF.

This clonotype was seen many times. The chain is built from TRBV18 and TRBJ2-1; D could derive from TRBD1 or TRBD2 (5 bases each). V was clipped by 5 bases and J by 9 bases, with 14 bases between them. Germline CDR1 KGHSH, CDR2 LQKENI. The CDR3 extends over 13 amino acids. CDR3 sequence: CASSGTGTTEQFF. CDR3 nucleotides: TGTGCCAGCTCAGGTACCGGGACGACTGAGCAGTTCTTC.

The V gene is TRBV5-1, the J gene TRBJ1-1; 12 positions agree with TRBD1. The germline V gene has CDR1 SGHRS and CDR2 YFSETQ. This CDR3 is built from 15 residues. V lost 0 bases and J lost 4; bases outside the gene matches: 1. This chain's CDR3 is CASSLGDRGRTEAFF. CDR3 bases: TGCGCCAGCAGCTTGGGGGACAGGGGGCGCACTGAAGCTTTCTTT. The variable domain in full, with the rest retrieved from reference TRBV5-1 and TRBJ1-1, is KAGVTQTPRYLIKTRGQQVTLSCSPISGHRSVSWYQQTPGQGLQFLFEYFSETQRNKGNFPGRFSGRQFSNSRSEMNVSTLELGDSALYLCASSLGDRGRTEAFFGQGTRLTVV.

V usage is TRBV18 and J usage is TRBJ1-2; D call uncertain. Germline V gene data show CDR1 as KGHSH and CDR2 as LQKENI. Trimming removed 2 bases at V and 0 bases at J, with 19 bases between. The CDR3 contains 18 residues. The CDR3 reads CASSPTAPVGEANYGYTF. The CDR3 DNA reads TGTGCCAGCTCACCAACCGCTCCAGTCGGGGAAGCTAACTATGGCTACACCTTC.

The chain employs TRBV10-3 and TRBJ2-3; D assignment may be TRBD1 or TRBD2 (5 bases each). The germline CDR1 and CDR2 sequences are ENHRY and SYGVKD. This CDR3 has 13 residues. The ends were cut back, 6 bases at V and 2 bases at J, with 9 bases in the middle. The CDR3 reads CAIRGETTDTQYF. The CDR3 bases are TGTGCCATCAGGGGGGAAACCACAGATACGCAGTATTTT.

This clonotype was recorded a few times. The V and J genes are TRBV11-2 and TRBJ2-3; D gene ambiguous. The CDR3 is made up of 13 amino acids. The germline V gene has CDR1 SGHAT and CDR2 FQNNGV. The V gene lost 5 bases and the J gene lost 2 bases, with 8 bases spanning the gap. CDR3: CASSPPDTDTQYF. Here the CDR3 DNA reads TGTGCCAGCAGCCCGCCAGACACAGATACGCAGTATTTT.

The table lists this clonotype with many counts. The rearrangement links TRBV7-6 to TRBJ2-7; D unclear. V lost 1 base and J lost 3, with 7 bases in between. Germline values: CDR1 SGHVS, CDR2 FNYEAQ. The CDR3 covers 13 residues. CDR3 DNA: TGTGCCAGCAGCTTAGGCCCCAACTACGAGCAGTACTTC. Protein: CASSLGPNYEQYF.

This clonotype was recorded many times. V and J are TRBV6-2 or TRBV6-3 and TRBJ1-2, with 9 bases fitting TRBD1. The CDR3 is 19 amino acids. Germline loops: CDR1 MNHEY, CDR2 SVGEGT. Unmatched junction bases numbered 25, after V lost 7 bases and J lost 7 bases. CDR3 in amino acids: CASTLQLVFVGQGKGGYTF. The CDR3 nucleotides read TGTGCCAGCACCCTACAGCTCGTATTCGTCGGACAGGGGAAAGGTGGCTACACCTTC.

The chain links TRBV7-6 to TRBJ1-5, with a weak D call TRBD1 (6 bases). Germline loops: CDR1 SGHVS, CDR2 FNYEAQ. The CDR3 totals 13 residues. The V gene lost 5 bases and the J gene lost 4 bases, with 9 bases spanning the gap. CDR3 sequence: CASSPQGNQPQHF. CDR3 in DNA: TGTGCCAGCAGCCCACAGGGAAATCAGCCCCAGCATTTT.